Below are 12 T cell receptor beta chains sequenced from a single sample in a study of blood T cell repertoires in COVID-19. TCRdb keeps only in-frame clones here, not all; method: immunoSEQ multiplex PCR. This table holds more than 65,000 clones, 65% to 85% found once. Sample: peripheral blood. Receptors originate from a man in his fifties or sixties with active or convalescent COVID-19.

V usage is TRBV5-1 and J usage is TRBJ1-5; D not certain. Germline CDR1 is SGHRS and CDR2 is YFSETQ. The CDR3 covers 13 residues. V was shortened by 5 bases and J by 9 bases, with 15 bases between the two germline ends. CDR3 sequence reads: CASSRRTEGPQHF. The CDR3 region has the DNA TGCGCCAGCAGTCGGCGGACTGAAGGGCCCCAGCATTTT.

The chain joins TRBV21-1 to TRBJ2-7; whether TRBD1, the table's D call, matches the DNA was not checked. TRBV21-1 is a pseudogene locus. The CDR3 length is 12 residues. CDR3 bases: TGTGCCAGCAGCACTGCACATCACGAGCAGTACTTC. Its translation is CASSTAHHEQYF.

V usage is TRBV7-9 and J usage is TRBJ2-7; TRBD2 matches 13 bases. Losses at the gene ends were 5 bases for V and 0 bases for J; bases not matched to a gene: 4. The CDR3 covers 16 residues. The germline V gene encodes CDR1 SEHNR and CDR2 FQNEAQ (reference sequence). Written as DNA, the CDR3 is TGTGCCAGCAGCCCGGGACTAGCGGGGCCCTCCTACGAGCAGTACTTC. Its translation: CASSPGLAGPSYEQYF.

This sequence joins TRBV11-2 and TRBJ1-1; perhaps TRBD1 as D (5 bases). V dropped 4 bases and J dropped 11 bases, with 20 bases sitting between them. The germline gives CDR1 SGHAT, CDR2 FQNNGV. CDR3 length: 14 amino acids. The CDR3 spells CASSSPRRAKWAFF. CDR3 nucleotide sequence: TGTGCCAGCAGCTCACCCCGCAGGGCAAAATGGGCTTTCTTT.

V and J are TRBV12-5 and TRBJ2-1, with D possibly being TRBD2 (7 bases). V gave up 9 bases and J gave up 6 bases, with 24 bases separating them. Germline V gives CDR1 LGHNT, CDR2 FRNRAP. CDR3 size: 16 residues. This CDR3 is CARAIRGEGFFNEQFF. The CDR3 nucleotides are TGTGCTAGGGCTATTAGGGGGGAGGGTTTTTTCAATGAGCAGTTCTTC.

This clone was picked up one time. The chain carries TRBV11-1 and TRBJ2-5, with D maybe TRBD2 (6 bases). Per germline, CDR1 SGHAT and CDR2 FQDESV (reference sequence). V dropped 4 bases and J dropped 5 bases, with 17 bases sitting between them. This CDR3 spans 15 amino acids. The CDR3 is CASSSGPRGGETQYF. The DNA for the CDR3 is TGTGCCAGCAGCTCCGGCCCGCGGGGCGGGGAGACCCAGTACTTC. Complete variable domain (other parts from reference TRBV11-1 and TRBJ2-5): EAEVAQSPRYKITEKSQAVAFWCDPISGHATLYWYRQILGQGPELLVQFQDESVVDDSQLPKDRFSAERLKGVDSTLKIQPAELGDSAMYLCASSSGPRGGETQYFGPGTRLLVL.

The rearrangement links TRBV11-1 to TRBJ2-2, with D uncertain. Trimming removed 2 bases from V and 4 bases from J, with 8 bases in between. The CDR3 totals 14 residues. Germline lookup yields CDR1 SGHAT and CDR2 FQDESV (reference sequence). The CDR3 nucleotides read TGTGCCAGCAGCTTACGGGTCCCCACCGGGGAGCTGTTTTTT. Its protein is CASSLRVPTGELFF.

The CDR3 region is CASSLAGAGAFNEQFF. DNA of the CDR3: TGTGCCAGCAGCTTAGCAGGAGCGGGGGCATTCAATGAGCAGTTCTTC. This chain links TRBV7-2 with TRBJ2-1; 8 positions agree with TRBD2. Looked up from germline, CDR1 is SGHTA and CDR2 is FQGNSA. Trimming at V came to 0 bases and at J to 6 bases, leaving 7 bases not matched to a gene. The CDR3 runs to 16 residues.

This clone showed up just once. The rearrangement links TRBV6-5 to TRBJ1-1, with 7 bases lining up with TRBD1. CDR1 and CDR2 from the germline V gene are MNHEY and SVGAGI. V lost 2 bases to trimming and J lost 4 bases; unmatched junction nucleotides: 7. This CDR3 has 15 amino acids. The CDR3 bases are TGTGCCAGCAGTTACCGGGGACAGTGGGGCACTGAAGCTTTCTTT. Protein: CASSYRGQWGTEAFF.

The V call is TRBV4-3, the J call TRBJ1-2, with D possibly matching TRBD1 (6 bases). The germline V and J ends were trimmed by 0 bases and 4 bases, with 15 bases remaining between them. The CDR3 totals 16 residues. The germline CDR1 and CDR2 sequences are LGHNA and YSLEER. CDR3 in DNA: TGCGCCAGCAGCCAAGATGAGGGGGGGGCTGCCTATGGCTACACCTTC. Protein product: CASSQDEGGAAYGYTF.

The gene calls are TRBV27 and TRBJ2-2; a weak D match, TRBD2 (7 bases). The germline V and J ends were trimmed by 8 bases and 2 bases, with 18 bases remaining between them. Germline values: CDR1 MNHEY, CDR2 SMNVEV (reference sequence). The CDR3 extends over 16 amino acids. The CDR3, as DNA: TGTGCCAGCTTGCCCCTAGGGGGGGGAAACACCGGGGAGCTGTTTTTT. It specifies CASLPLGGGNTGELFF.

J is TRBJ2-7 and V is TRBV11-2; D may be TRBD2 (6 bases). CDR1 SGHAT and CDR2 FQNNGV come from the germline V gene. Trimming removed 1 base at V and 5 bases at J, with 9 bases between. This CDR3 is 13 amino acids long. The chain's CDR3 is CASSLGRGHEQYF. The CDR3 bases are TGTGCCAGCAGCTTAGGGCGGGGTCACGAGCAGTACTTC. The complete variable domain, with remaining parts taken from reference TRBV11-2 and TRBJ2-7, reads EAGVAQSPRYKIIEKRQSVAFWCNPISGHATLYWYQQILGQGPKLLIQFQNNGVVDDSQLPKDRFSAERLKGVDSTLKIQPAKLEDSAVYLCASSLGRGHEQYFGPGTRLTVT.